Below are 19 T cell receptor beta chains sequenced from a single sample in a study of response to subunit inactivated influenza vaccine. TCRdb itself ran the RT-PCR reads through MiXCR, one entry per CDR3 protein. The sample lists 500,000 or so distinct CDR3 sequences, 9.5% to 12% occurring once. The starting material was PBMCs from blood, obtained roughly 48 days after vaccination. These receptor sequences come from a man in his forties or fifties who received an inactivated influenza vaccine.

This clonotype was recorded many times. The CDR3 DNA follows: TGTGCCAGCAGCTATCCAGGGGGCGGCGACGAGCAGTACTTC. This sequence encodes CASSYPGGGDEQYF. The chain recombines TRBV5-6 with TRBJ2-7, with 8 bases fitting TRBD1. J was trimmed by 5 bases and V by 3 bases; bases with no gene match: 7. Germline-derived CDR1 and CDR2 are SGHDT and YYEEEE. The length of the CDR3 is 14 residues.

CDR3 in amino acids: CASSQERASFKTQYF. The CDR3 DNA sequence: TGTGCCAGCAGCCAAGAAAGGGCTAGCTTCAAGACCCAGTACTTC. V usage is TRBV3-1 and J usage is TRBJ2-5; tentative D call: TRBD2 (5 bases). Germline CDR1 is LGHDT and CDR2 is YNNKEL (reference sequence). Trimming removed 0 bases at V and 6 bases at J, with 14 bases between. The CDR3 runs 15 residues.

This clonotype turned up a few times. The chain links TRBV6-2 or TRBV6-3 to TRBJ2-1; TRBD1 aligns across 8 bases. Losses at the gene ends were 7 bases for V and 0 bases for J; bases not matched to a gene: 2. Germline-derived CDR1 and CDR2 are MNHEY and SVGEGT. This CDR3 contains 14 residues. The CDR3 coding sequence is TGTGCCAGCACCAGGGGGCTCTCCTACAATGAGCAGTTCTTC. It yields the protein CASTRGLSYNEQFF.

This rearrangement joins TRBV27 to TRBJ2-7; TRBD1 aligns across 12 bases. This CDR3 has 16 residues. J gave up 3 bases and V 3 bases, and 6 bases lay outside the gene matches. Germline V gene sequence: CDR1 MNHEY, CDR2 SMNVEV (reference sequence). The CDR3 loop reads CASSFMGQGAFYEQYF. CDR3 nucleotides: TGTGCCAGCAGTTTTATGGGACAGGGGGCTTTCTACGAGCAGTACTTC.

The chain couples TRBV6-6 to TRBJ2-2, with 8 nucleotides matching TRBD2. V shed 6 bases and J 5 bases; nucleotides not matched to a gene: 2. CDR3 length: 13 residues. Germline V lookup: CDR1 MNHNY, CDR2 SVGAGI (reference sequence). The chain's CDR3 is CASSGGETGELFF. The CDR3 nucleotides are TGTGCCAGCAGCGGGGGGGAAACCGGGGAGCTGTTTTTT.

This clonotype was observed at least ten times. The genes are TRBV7-9 and TRBJ1-1; D gene ambiguous. V was cut by 5 bases and J by 8 bases, with 12 bases left in between. This CDR3 is 12 amino acids long. Germline V gives CDR1 SEHNR, CDR2 FQNEAQ (reference sequence). The CDR3 region is CASSASGYEAFF. CDR3 bases: TGTGCCAGCAGCGCCTCGGGATACGAAGCTTTCTTT.

This clonotype was counted ten times or more. The chain is built from TRBV7-2 and TRBJ1-4, with 7 bases lining up with TRBD1. The V gene end was trimmed by 5 bases and the J gene end by 5 bases; junction bases not matched to a gene: 11. Germline V gene lookup returns CDR1 SGHTA and CDR2 FQGNSA. The CDR3 covers 16 residues. CDR3: CASSLRQGGRNEKLFF. CDR3 bases: TGTGCCAGCAGCCTTAGACAGGGTGGCAGAAATGAAAAACTGTTTTTT.

This CDR3 reads CASSRDYQSNEQFF. The CDR3 bases are TGTGCCAGCAGCCGGGACTACCAAAGCAATGAGCAGTTCTTC. This sequence joins TRBV6-1 and TRBJ2-1; 7 nucleotides line up with TRBD2. Germline lookup yields CDR1 MNHNS and CDR2 SASEGT. V trimming: 6 bases; J trimming: 6 bases; junction bases outside the gene matches: 8. The CDR3 runs to 14 residues.

There are a few counts of this clonotype. The chain links TRBV6-6 to TRBJ2-7, with D possibly being TRBD1 (6 bases). Germline V gene sequence: CDR1 MNHNY, CDR2 SVGAGI (reference sequence). Trimming took off 2 bases at V and 3 bases at J, with 8 bases between the two ends. This CDR3 comprises 13 residues. The chain's CDR3 is CASSYRDIYEQYF. The CDR3 nucleotides are TGTGCCAGCAGTTACCGGGACATCTACGAGCAGTACTTC.

The rearrangement uses TRBV20-1 and TRBJ2-1; TRBD2 aligns across 11 bases. CDR3 length: 15 residues. The V gene end was trimmed by 0 bases and the J gene end by 9 bases; junction bases not matched to a gene: 7. Germline V gene lookup returns CDR1 DFQATT and CDR2 SNEGSKA (reference sequence). This CDR3 is CSARDPRLAGIEQFF. The CDR3 DNA reads as TGCAGTGCTAGAGATCCGAGACTAGCGGGAATTGAGCAGTTCTTC.

This clonotype was counted only a few times. The chain carries TRBV7-2 and TRBJ2-2, with D uncertain. The germline V gene has CDR1 SGHTA and CDR2 FQGNSA. The length of the CDR3 is 16 residues. Between the trimmed V and J ends, which lost 1 base and 0 bases, there was a span of 9 bases. CDR3 DNA sequence: TGTGCCAGCAGCTTAGGGCACCTCACGAACACCGGGGAGCTGTTTTTT. Amino acid sequence: CASSLGHLTNTGELFF. The full variable domain, in which reference TRBV7-2 and TRBJ2-2 provide the parts outside the CDR3, is GAGVSQSPSNKVTEKGKDVELRCDPISGHTALYWYRQSLGQGLEFLIYFQGNSAPDKSGLPSDRFSAERTGGSVSTLTIQRTQQEDSAVYLCASSLGHLTNTGELFFGEGSRLTVL.

This clonotype was observed many times. The J gene is TRBJ2-7, the V gene TRBV29-1; D possibly corresponds to TRBD1 (6 bases). The CDR3 covers 14 residues. Deletions cut 7 bases from V and 6 bases from J, with 22 bases between. CDR1 is SQVTM and CDR2 is ANQGSEA in the germline V gene. The CDR3 coding sequence is TGCAGCGCCAAAGGGGGTATTCGTGTAGGCGAGCAGTACTTC. It translates to CSAKGGIRVGEQYF.

The chain couples TRBV5-6 to TRBJ1-3; TRBD1 matches 8 bases. The V and J ends lost 4 bases and 2 bases, in that order; junction bases with no gene match: 11. The CDR3 extends over 17 amino acids. Germline CDR1 reads SGHDT; CDR2 reads YYEEEE. The CDR3 nucleotides read TGTGCCAGCAGCGTGAATCGGTTCAGGGGGCCTGGAAACACCATATATTTT. It yields the protein CASSVNRFRGPGNTIYF.

The table lists this clonotype with a few counts. The CDR3 DNA reads as TGCAGTGCATCAGACAGGGGGCATGACAATCAGCCCCAGCATTTT. Protein product: CSASDRGHDNQPQHF. The chain is built from TRBV20-1 and TRBJ1-5, with 10 bases that match TRBD1. Germline assignment: CDR1 DFQATT and CDR2 SNEGSKA (reference sequence). The CDR3 has 15 residues. Trimming cost V 6 bases and J 3 bases; bases outside gene matches: 8.

This clonotype was observed a handful of times. CDR3 sequence reads: CASSMGLAGLNEQFF. The CDR3 DNA is TGCGCCAGCAGCATGGGACTAGCGGGCTTAAATGAGCAGTTCTTC. The chain uses TRBV5-1 and TRBJ2-1; 12 positions match TRBD2. After removal of 4 bases from V and 7 bases from J, the junction contained 6 bases not matched to a gene. The CDR3 loop spans 15 amino acids. CDR1 is SGHRS, CDR2 YFSETQ, per germline.

In this sample, this clonotype turned up a few times. V gene TRBV11-2 combines with J gene TRBJ2-1; D is possibly TRBD1 or TRBD2 (5 bases each). V gave up 1 base and J gave up 0 bases, with 16 bases separating them. Germline CDR1 SGHAT, CDR2 FQNNGV. The CDR3 runs to 18 residues. CDR3 loop: CASSLVALGASSYNEQFF. The CDR3 coding sequence is TGTGCCAGCAGCTTAGTTGCCCTCGGGGCAAGCTCCTACAATGAGCAGTTCTTC.

This clonotype showed up many times. The chain is built from TRBV6-5 and TRBJ2-7; 9 bases align to TRBD1. Per the germline V gene, CDR1 is MNHEY and CDR2 is SVGAGI. CDR3 length equals 13 residues. Trimming cost V 4 bases and J 4 bases; bases outside gene matches: 2. The CDR3: CASSWGQGYEQYF. The CDR3 nucleotides read TGTGCCAGCAGTTGGGGACAGGGATACGAGCAGTACTTC.

This clonotype was detected many times. The chain links TRBV27 to TRBJ2-7, with D possibly being TRBD2 (7 bases). V lost 5 bases and J lost 3, with 17 bases in between. The CDR3 is 15 amino acids. CDR1 and CDR2 (germline): MNHEY, SMNVEV (reference sequence). The CDR3 nucleotides read TGTGCCAGCAGTCCAAAGAGGGGGGGCTTCTACGAGCAGTACTTC. Amino acid sequence: CASSPKRGGFYEQYF.

This clonotype was seen only a few times. The chain carries TRBV9 and TRBJ1-3; D is unclear. Trimming cost V 0 bases and J 3 bases, with 22 bases left between them. Germline CDR1 is SGDLS and CDR2 is YYNGEE. The CDR3 totals 19 residues. CDR3 bases: TGTGCCAGCAGCGTAGAAGGTTGGACTCCCCCCAGCCATGGAAACACCATATATTTT. This encodes CASSVEGWTPPSHGNTIYF.